One T cell receptor beta chain is described in this entry. Other DNA sequences in this specimen translate into the identical CDR3. This record belongs to a study of blood T cell repertoires in COVID-19. Background on the study: COVID-19 samples, acute and convalescent, were from the United States, Italy and Spain.

How the authors handled the data: Scientists estimated how many nucleated cells there were by amplifying reference gene primers. Profiling relied on immunoSEQ multiplex PCR, and the TCRdb table lists in-frame clones only, not all of them. The V and J calls and clone size were taken over from that table, and D and trimming were inferred from the DNA. The sample lists 68,000 or so clones; over 70% were seen once. Germline V gene data show CDR1 as SGHTA and CDR2 as FQGNSA. CDR3 length: 14 residues. V was cut by 1 base and J by 2 bases, with 6 bases left in between. The sequence was obtained from a human donor in a cohort sampled during active COVID-19. Sequences were obtained from peripheral blood. The rearrangement links TRBV7-2 to TRBJ1-5, with D perhaps matching TRBD1 (6 bases). The CDR3 spells CASSLGQGNQPQHF. CDR3 DNA sequence: TGTGCCAGCAGCTTAGGACAGGGCAATCAGCCCCAGCATTTT.